This TCR beta chain was profiled in a study of cytomegalovirus exposure and HLA in healthy donors. Study-wide context: Earlier results showed roughly 120 million unique TCR beta sequences derived from roughly 190 million T cells. The study's findings and limits: The likely origin of a cluster of highly shared sequence variants was a sequencing artifact. Most TCR sequences were uncommon, yet certain public TCRs appeared in many donors.

13 Jbeta primers and 60 Vbeta primers were used for the PCR. The protocol was immunoSEQ multiplex PCR, while the TCRdb copy is restricted to in-frame clones and leaves out a portion. Altogether 95,000 to 100,000 clones are present, roughly 79% being singletons, with the ten largest covering 1.5% to 2%. Details on this clone: Antigen unknown.

The CDR3 is made up of 11 amino acids. Germline V gene lookup returns CDR1 KGHSH and CDR2 LQKENI. Trimming removed 5 bases from V and 5 bases from J, with 6 bases in between. The sequence came from a man aged 35-49 years in good health and CMV-seronegative. The specimen was PBMCs. The V and J genes are TRBV18 and TRBJ2-5; no clear D gene. CDR3 DNA sequence: TGTGCCAGCTCATCCTTGGAGACCCAGTACTTC. Translated: CASSSLETQYF.